This TCR beta chain was retrieved from a study of vaccination effects on CD4 cells after COVID-19. About the research overall: Each participant received a vaccine that was either BNT162b2 or mRNA-1273, given as two doses. Overall study results and limits: In vaccinees who were healthy, merely 1 out of 255 vaccine-induced clones cross-reacted with common cold coronaviruses.

Sequencing used immunoSEQ multiplex PCR; TCRdb keeps in-frame clones, though not all of them. The sample lists 55,000 to 65,000 clones, 80% to 90% seen once, with about 2.7% in the top ten. Using viral peptide pools, the ViraFEST assay grew out antigen-specific CD4+ T cells prior to sequencing. After less than 11 days in culture, the CD4+ T cells were isolated. With respect to this clone: Antigen specificity is unknown.

Sequenced here: CD4+ T cells from PBMCs cultured with HCoV-229E spike peptides, sampled before COVID-19 vaccination. The sequence was collected from a human donor who received a COVID-19 vaccine.

Here the CDR3 reads CASSSGLQALAKNIQYF. The CDR3 DNA reads TGTGCCAGTAGTTCGGGACTCCAAGCTCTAGCCAAAAACATTCAGTACTTC. The rearrangement uses TRBV19 and TRBJ2-4, with D tentatively TRBD2 (6 bases). Germline V CDR1 and CDR2: LNHDA, SQIVND (reference sequence). V was trimmed by 5 bases and J by 0 bases, leaving 17 bases between them. The CDR3 runs 17 residues.